These T cell receptor beta chains were read from a single sample in a study of T-cell reconstitution after alpha-beta-depleted transplantation in children. MiXCR, run by TCRdb on the PCR reads, gives a single entry per CDR3 protein. The sample comprises roughly 500,000 distinct CDR3 sequences, 18% of which are singletons, and approximately 3% rests with the top ten. The source material was PBMCs from the stem cell graft donor, sampled from the stem cell graft. All receptors derive from a human donor who donated a stem cell graft to a child with acute lymphoblastic leukemia. Each CDR3 is given without its conserved first and last residue. D genes are given only for firm matches.

TRBD1 TRBJ2-1 TRBV10-3 AISGTGGAEQF
TRBD1 TRBJ2-7 TRBV29-1 SARDRATYEQY
NA TRBJ1-6 TRBV25-1 ASSAAYNSPLH
NA TRBJ2-3 TRBV21-1 ASSTPRLTGGSTDTQY
NA TRBJ2-5 TRBV21-1 ASSPTPQGPFQETQY
TRBD1 TRBJ2-7 TRBV20-1 SPGQGAGEQY
NA TRBJ2-7 TRBV7-9 ASSLGEIYEQY
NA TRBJ2-1 TRBV18 ASSPWGGGTAANEQF
TRBD2 TRBJ2-7 TRBV20-1 SARSGLAGASSYEQY
NA TRBJ2-7 TRBV7-3 ASRSAGQGLIYEQY
TRBD2 TRBJ2-3 TRBV2 ASRARDYSADTQY
NA TRBJ2-2 TRBV5-4 ASSSRRAFTGELF
NA TRBJ2-1 TRBV20-1 SAVSDLSYNEQF
TRBD2 TRBJ2-1 TRBV5-1 ASSFERGGAEQF
TRBD2 TRBJ2-1 TRBV24-1 ATSASGTSNF
NA TRBJ1-2 TRBV9 ASSDGAVRPNYGYT
NA TRBJ2-1 TRBV30 AWSLSSYNEQF
NA TRBJ2-7 TRBV4-1 ASSQEIVRPYEQY
NA TRBJ1-4 TRBV14 ASSQYRATNEKLF
NA TRBJ2-7 TRBV6-5 ASSYSGSEQY
TRBD1 TRBJ2-6 TRBV5-4 ASSSPEGTGGYGANVLT
NA TRBJ1-2 TRBV2 ASTQGPYGYT
TRBD1 TRBJ2-1 TRBV5-1 ASSSGQGYYNEQF
TRBD2 TRBJ2-2 TRBV29-1 SVEDLAERNTGELF
TRBD2 TRBJ2-3 TRBV29-1 SVELSGLAADTQY
NA TRBJ2-1 TRBV7-2 ASSLGRLQF
NA TRBJ2-1 TRBV7-8 ASSLLSSGDEQF
NA TRBJ1-2 TRBV12-3/TRBV12-4 ASSFRGSGYGYT
NA TRBJ2-7 TRBV9 ASSATRDNEQY
NA TRBJ2-5 TRBV5-1 ASSLGLEEETQY
NA TRBJ1-5 TRBV12-3/TRBV12-4 ASTRDSQPQH
NA TRBJ2-7 TRBV10-1 ASSGPTAEQY
TRBD1 TRBJ2-3 TRBV29-1 SVDEGARVTDTQY
NA TRBJ1-1 TRBV15 ATSRDRESEGPPTEAF
NA TRBJ2-6 TRBV5-1 ASDPGVSGANVLT
NA TRBJ2-7 TRBV7-2 ASRLDVVSSYEQY
NA TRBJ2-7 TRBV20-1 SARNPSSNHEQY
NA TRBJ1-2 TRBV5-6 ASSFDRGVGTYGYT
NA TRBJ2-3 TRBV28 ASSGRDATDTQY
NA TRBJ2-5 TRBV3-1 ASRYTGKGETQY
NA TRBJ1-2 TRBV20-1 SALPGTLNYGYT
NA TRBJ2-5 TRBV11-1 ASSSLVTQY
NA TRBJ2-1 TRBV30 AWSALNEQF
TRBD1 TRBJ1-5 TRBV3-1 ASSHSGTGDGQPQH
NA TRBJ2-3 TRBV7-8 ASSLEDTSTDTQY
NA TRBJ1-2 TRBV20-1 SAHPPEDEGPLFFYGYT
TRBD2 TRBJ2-7 TRBV2 ASSEWGTSGSHHEQY
NA TRBJ2-3 TRBV7-2 ASSFALGAGSHTQY
NA TRBJ1-5 TRBV9 ASSPLVGANQPQH
NA TRBJ2-3 TRBV4-1 ASSQERPDTDTQY